The T cell receptor beta chain described here comes from a study of T cells in Graves' hyperthyroidism and ophthalmopathy. Broader study findings: Ophthalmopathy was model-predicted a median around seven months pre-onset.

The length of the CDR3 is 18 residues. From germline, CDR1 is SGHVS and CDR2 FQNEAQ. V gave up 5 bases and J gave up 4 bases; unmatched junction bases: 14. Amplification yielded TCR beta CDR3 regions, with RNA transcripts as the source. The TCR CDR3 was amplified in a first-round RT-PCR using the HTBI primer set. TCRdb used MiXCR to reprocess the multiplex PCR reads, holding one entry per CDR3 protein. This table holds some 570,000 distinct CDR3 sequences, 14% found once. About this clonotype: Its antigen is not identified.

The sequenced sample consisted of blood. V usage is TRBV7-8 and J usage is TRBJ2-1, with 10 bases identical to TRBD1. This clonotype was sampled from a woman between 18 and 30 years old with Graves' ophthalmopathy. For the CDR3, the DNA is TGTGCCAGCAGCCAAGATACGAGCAGGGACAGGGGTTACAATGAGCAGTTCTTC. Translated, it gives CASSQDTSRDRGYNEQFF.